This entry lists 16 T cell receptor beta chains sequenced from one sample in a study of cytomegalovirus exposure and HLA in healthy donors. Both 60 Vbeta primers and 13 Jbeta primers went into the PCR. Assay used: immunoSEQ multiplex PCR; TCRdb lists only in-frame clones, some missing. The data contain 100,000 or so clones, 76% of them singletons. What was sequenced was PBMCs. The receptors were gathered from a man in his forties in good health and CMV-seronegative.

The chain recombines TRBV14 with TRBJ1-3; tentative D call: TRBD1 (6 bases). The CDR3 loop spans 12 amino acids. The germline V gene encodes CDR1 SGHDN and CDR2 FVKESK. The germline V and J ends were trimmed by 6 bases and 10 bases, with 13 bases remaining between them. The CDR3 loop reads CASSQGRVTIYF. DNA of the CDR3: TGTGCCAGCAGTCAGGGGAGAGTGACCATATATTTT. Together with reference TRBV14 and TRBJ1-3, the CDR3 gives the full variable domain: EAGVTQFPSHSVIEKGQTVTLRCDPISGHDNLYWYRRVMGKEIKFLLHFVKESKQDESGMPNNRFLAERTGGTYSTLKVQPAELEDSGVYFCASSQGRVTIYFGEGSWLTVV.

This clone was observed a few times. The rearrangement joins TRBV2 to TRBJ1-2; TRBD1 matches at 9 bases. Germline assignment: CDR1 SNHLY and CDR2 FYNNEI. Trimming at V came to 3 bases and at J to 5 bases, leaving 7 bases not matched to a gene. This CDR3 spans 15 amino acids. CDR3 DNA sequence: TGTGCCAGCAGTGATTCCGAACAGGGGGCGTATGGCTACACCTTC. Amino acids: CASSDSEQGAYGYTF. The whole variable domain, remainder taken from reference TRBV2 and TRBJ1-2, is EPEVTQTPSHQVTQMGQEVILRCVPISNHLYFYWYRQILGQKVEFLVSFYNNEISEKSEIFDDQFSVERPDGSNFTLKIRSTKLEDSAMYFCASSDSEQGAYGYTFGSGTRLTVV.

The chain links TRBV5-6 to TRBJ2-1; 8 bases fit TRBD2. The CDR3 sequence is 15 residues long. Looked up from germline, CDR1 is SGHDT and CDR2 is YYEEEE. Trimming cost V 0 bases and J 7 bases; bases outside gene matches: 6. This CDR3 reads CASSLGTSSGNEQFF. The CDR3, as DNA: TGTGCCAGCAGCTTGGGGACTAGCTCGGGTAATGAGCAGTTCTTC. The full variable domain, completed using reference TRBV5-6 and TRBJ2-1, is DAGVTQSPTHLIKTRGQQVTLRCSPKSGHDTVSWYQQALGQGPQFIFQYYEEEERQRGNFPDRFSGHQFPNYSSELNVNALLLGDSALYLCASSLGTSSGNEQFFGPGTRLTVL.

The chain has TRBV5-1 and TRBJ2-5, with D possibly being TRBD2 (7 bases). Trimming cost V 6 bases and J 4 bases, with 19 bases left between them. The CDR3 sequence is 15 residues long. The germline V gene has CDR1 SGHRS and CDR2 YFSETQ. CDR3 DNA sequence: TGCGCCAGCACCCTCGAGGGGGGGGGCCGAGAGACCCAGTACTTC. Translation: CASTLEGGGRETQYF.

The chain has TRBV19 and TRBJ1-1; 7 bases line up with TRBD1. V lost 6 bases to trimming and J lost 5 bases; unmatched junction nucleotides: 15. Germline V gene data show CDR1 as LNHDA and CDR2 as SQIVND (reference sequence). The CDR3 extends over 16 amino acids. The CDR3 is CASSLFYRQGNTEAFF. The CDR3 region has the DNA TGTGCCAGTAGCCTCTTCTACAGACAGGGAAATACTGAAGCTTTCTTT.

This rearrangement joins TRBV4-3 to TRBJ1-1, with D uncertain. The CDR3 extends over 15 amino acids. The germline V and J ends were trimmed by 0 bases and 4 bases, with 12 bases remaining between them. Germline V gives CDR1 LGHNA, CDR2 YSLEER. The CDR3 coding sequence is TGCGCCAGCAGCCAAGAATGGGGAGTGGGCACTGAAGCTTTCTTT. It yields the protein CASSQEWGVGTEAFF.

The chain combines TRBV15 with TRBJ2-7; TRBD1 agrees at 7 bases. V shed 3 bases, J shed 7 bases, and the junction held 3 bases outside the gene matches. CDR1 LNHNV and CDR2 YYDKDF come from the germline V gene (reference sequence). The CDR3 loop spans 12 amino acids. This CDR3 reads CATSSTGAEQYV. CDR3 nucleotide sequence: TGTGCCACCAGCAGTACAGGGGCAGAGCAGTACGTC.

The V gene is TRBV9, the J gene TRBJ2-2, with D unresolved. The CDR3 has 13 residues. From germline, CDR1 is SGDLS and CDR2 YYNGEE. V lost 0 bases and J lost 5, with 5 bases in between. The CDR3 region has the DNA TGTGCCAGCAGCGTAGCGAGTACCGGGGAGCTGTTTTTT. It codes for CASSVASTGELFF.

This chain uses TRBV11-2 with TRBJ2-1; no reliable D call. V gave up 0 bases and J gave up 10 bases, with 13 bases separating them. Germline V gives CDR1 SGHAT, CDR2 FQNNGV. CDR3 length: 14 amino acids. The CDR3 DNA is TGTGCCAGCAGCTTAGAGTACCTAATAATAGAGCAGTTCTTC. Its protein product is CASSLEYLIIEQFF. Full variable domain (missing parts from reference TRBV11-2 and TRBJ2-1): EAGVAQSPRYKIIEKRQSVAFWCNPISGHATLYWYQQILGQGPKLLIQFQNNGVVDDSQLPKDRFSAERLKGVDSTLKIQPAKLEDSAVYLCASSLEYLIIEQFFGPGTRLTVL.

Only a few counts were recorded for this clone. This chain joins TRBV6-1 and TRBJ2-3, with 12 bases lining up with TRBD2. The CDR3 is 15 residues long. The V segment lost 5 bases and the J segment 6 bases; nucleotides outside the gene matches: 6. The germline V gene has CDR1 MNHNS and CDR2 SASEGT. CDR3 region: CASSLLAGGLDTQYF. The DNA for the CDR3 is TGTGCCAGCAGTCTTCTAGCGGGGGGGCTTGATACGCAGTATTTT.

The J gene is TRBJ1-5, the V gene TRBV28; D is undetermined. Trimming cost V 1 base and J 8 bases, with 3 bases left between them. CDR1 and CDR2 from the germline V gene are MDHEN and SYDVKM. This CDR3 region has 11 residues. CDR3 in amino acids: CASSLSEPQHF. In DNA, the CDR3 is TGTGCCAGCAGTTTATCCGAGCCCCAGCATTTT.

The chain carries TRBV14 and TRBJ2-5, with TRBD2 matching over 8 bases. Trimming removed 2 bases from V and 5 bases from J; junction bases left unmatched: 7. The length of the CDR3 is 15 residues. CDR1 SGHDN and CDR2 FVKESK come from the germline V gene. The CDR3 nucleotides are TGTGCCAGCAGCCAATCGAGCGGGGGTAGGGAGACCCAGTACTTC. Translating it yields CASSQSSGGRETQYF.

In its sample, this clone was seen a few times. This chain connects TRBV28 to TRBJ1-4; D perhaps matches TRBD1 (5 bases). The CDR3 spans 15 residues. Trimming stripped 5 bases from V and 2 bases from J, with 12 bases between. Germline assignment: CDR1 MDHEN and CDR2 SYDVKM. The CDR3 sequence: CASSPYGGTNEKLFF. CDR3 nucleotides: TGTGCCAGCAGTCCATATGGGGGGACTAATGAAAAACTGTTTTTT.

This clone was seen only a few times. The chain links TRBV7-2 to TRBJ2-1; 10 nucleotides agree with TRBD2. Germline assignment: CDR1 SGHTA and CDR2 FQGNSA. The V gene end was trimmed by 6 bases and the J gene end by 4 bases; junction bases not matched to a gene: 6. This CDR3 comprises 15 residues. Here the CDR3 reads CASRGAGGRYNEQFF. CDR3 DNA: TGTGCCAGCAGGGGAGCGGGGGGGCGTTACAATGAGCAGTTCTTC.

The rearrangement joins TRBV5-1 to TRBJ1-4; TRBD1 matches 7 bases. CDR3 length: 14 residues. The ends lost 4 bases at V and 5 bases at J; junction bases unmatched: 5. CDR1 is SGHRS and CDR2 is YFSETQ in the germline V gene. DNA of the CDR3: TGCGCCAGCAGCGACTCACAGGGGAATGAAAAACTGTTTTTT. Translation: CASSDSQGNEKLFF.

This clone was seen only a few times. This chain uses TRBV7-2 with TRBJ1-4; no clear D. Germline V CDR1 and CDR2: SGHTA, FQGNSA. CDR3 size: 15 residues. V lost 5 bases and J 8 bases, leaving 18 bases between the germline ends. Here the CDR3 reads CASSQRAPLREKLFF. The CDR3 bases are TGTGCCAGCAGCCAGAGAGCCCCCCTGCGGGAAAAACTGTTTTTT.